This T cell receptor (beta chain) comes out of a study of tumor-infiltrating lymphocytes in primary liver carcinoma (dated by TCRdb to 2015 to 2018). Some background on the complete study: About 5 patients with histopathologically diagnosed primary liver carcinoma underwent surgical resection in China between November 2015 and March 2016. The five patients, three men and two women aged 30 to 69 years, had hepatocellular carcinoma (four) or combined HCC and intrahepatic cholangiocarcinoma (one). The five patients had tumors staged T1-T3 N0M0, with maximum diameters ranging from about 4.2 to 10 cm. Samples yielded roughly 3.65 to 7.5 million productive TCRbeta reads; read depth did not differ significantly between tissue types. For each liver tumor, the study sampled five regions along with adjacent normal tissue and blood, and applied TCRbeta repertoire sequencing, expression microarrays and whole-exome sequencing. TCRbeta repertoire sequencing covered 35 specimens from 5 patients: around 25 tumor regions, 5 adjacent noncancerous liver tissues and 5 peripheral blood samples. Repertoires from technical replicates were highly reproducible, with mean shared-clone rates approximately 0.9 and correlation coefficients above 0.98.

Starting from approximately 500 ng total RNA, TCRbeta-specific cDNA was produced by reverse transcription with a constant-region primer and ProtoScript II reverse transcriptase. Three nested multiplex PCR rounds, following a slightly modified ARM-PCR procedure, were used to build the TCRbeta libraries. Each of the first two PCR rounds ran for about 11 cycles using multiplex TRBV1-TRBV30 forward primers together with a Cbeta reverse primer. Sample barcodes and Illumina adapters were attached in a final 25-cycle PCR using Deep VentR polymerase. Before sequencing, amplicons of 200-500 bp were purified from gel using a QIAquick gel extraction kit. An Illumina HiSeq 2500 was used to sequence the TCRbeta amplicons, generating 250-bp paired-end reads. Processing in the source paper ran as follows. To recover full CDR3 sequences, reads were quality-trimmed using Trimmomatic v0.33 and paired reads were then merged using FLASH v1.2.11. V, D and J germline segments were assigned to the rearranged TCRbeta sequences using MiGEC v1.2.1b. VDJtools v1.0.0 computed clonotype statistics and Shannon-Wiener diversity indices. Except for diversity analysis, only the 250 most abundant clonotypes of each sample were used in subsequent analyses to reduce sampling bias. The public reads were quality trimmed at Q25 with fastp and then assembled into clones with MiXCR by TCRdb, keeping productive beta chains. Each entry merges the rows of one CDR3 protein and shows their most common DNA and genes. TCRdb, rather than the study authors, made the V and J calls. Counted in this sample were approximately 330,000 distinct CDR3 sequences; approximately 64% of them appeared once. The ten largest account for 5.5% to 7% of the sample.

At least ten counts were recorded for this clonotype. Its antigen is not yet known. No much larger clone is present one base from it, and per-base qualities are unavailable. Results and caveats for the whole study, not just this receptor: Only the TCR beta chain was sequenced, which likely underestimates true repertoire diversity because unpaired alpha chains were not captured. Repertoire overlap was higher between tumor regions (mean around 35%) than tumor-adjacent (approximately 17%) or tumor-blood (about 14%) pairs, consistent with antigen-driven expansion. Only a few patients were included in the study, and the authors note that the findings should be validated in a larger study. Bulk unsorted samples precluded comparing CD4+ and CD8+ T cell repertoires. A significantly larger repertoire fraction was made up by the top 250 clones in tumors than in blood (p = 0.039).

Blood RNA was extracted from unsorted whole blood using TRIzol reagent, and germline DNA was obtained with the DNeasy Blood & Tissue kit. Patients had chronic HBV infection and were treatment-naive at sampling. Roughly 4 milliliters of peripheral blood were collected into K2EDTA tubes before surgery. Reading the germline V gene gives CDR1 MNHNS and CDR2 SASEGT. The CDR3 spans 13 residues, from the cysteine through the phenylalanine. Of the read, only the CDR3 DNA is kept; its 39 bases are in frame from base 1. Relative to germline, V is 0 bases shorter and J is 11 bases shorter, with 13 bases between their ends.

The source material was peripheral blood. This sequence originates from a middle-aged man with primary liver carcinoma and hepatitis B virus infection. The V and J segments used are TRBV6-1 and TRBJ1-2, and possibly TRBD1, on 6 matching bases. For the CDR3, the sequence is CASSEAIGGQYTF. The sequenced DNA: TGTGCCAGCAGTGAAGCGATCGGGGGGCAGTACACCTTC.